This entry is about one TCR beta chain. Participant-given clinical history determined each cohort assignment. The CDR3 extends over 17 amino acids. Trimming cost V 7 bases and J 8 bases; bases outside gene matches: 22. CDR1 is SNHLY and CDR2 is FYNNEI in the germline V gene. The repertoire was sequenced with immunoSEQ multiplex PCR; TCRdb's copy has only in-frame clones and lacks some. Among a few hundred thousand clones listed, around 86% were seen once. The data stem from a study of blood T cell repertoires in COVID-19. Across the whole study: Samples came from the United States, Italy and Spain, spanning acute and convalescent COVID-19.

This TCR was sampled from a woman in her forties or fifties who had recovered from COVID-19. Sequenced: PBMCs or T cells enriched from blood (not recorded which). V is TRBV2 and J is TRBJ1-1, with 7 positions matching TRBD1. The DNA for the CDR3 is TGTGCCAGCACCCCAAACCTCTTACAGGGGAGGACGGGGGAAGCTTTCTTT. This sequence encodes CASTPNLLQGRTGEAFF.